Shown below are 8 T cell receptor beta chains from a single sample sequenced in a study of T cells expressing NK-cell markers. TCRdb re-called the 5' RACE reads and gives one entry per CDR3 protein, without DNA. The data show about half a million distinct CDR3 sequences, and the top ten clones hold around 1.4%. The specimen was blood T cells: a sorted CD56 or NKG2C T cell subset, CD4+ or CD8+ T cells, or bulk PBMC T cells (not recorded which). Receptor source: a woman between 50 and 59 years old in good health.

The chain recombines TRBV7-9 with TRBJ2-1. CDR1 and CDR2 (germline): SEHNR, FQNEAQ (reference sequence). The CDR3 totals 15 residues. The CDR3 here is CASSLGRVSYNEQFF.

The chain links TRBV5-6 to TRBJ2-4. Germline assignment: CDR1 SGHDT and CDR2 YYEEEE. This CDR3 region has 14 residues. This chain's CDR3 is CASSLTGLENIQYF. The full variable domain, with the rest looked up from reference TRBV5-6 and TRBJ2-4, is DAGVTQSPTHLIKTRGQQVTLRCSPKSGHDTVSWYQQALGQGPQFIFQYYEEEERQRGNFPDRFSGHQFPNYSSELNVNALLLGDSALYLCASSLTGLENIQYFGAGTRLSVL.

This chain uses TRBV18 with TRBJ2-1. There are 14 residues in the CDR3. CDR1 KGHSH and CDR2 LQKENI come from the germline V gene. The CDR3 sequence: CASSPLETVGKQFF.

V is TRBV27 and J is TRBJ2-1; the D gene TCRdb calls, TRBD1, cannot be checked with no DNA. The CDR3 is 15 amino acids. Germline CDR1 is MNHEY and CDR2 is SMNVEV (reference sequence). CDR3 region: CASSLSQGAINEQFF.

V is TRBV12-3 or TRBV12-4 and J is TRBJ2-4; absent DNA, TCRdb's TRBD1 call cannot be checked. The CDR3 loop spans 16 amino acids. The CDR3 is CASTDPGQLAKNIQYF.

The chain is built from TRBV20-1 and TRBJ2-1; lacking DNA, the TRBD2 call made by TCRdb goes unchecked. The CDR3 is made up of 14 amino acids. Germline CDR1 DFQATT, CDR2 SNEGSKA (reference sequence). The CDR3 is CSAWSGGRTDEQFF.

The chain combines TRBV19 with TRBJ1-1; the D call of TRBD1 rests on TCRdb alone, since no DNA is present to check it. The CDR3 covers 14 residues. The germline V gene encodes CDR1 LNHDA and CDR2 SQIVND (reference sequence). CDR3 sequence: CASSTSRVGSEAFF.

CDR3 in amino acids: CASSDSSGMSSYNEQFF. The genes are TRBV6-4 and TRBJ2-1. Germline V gene lookup returns CDR1 MRHNA and CDR2 SNTAGT. The CDR3 contains 17 residues.